The 32 T cell receptor beta chains in this list originate from one sample, sequenced in a study of shared clonotypes between healthy human individuals. Repertoires were generated with immunoSEQ multiplex PCR, while TCRdb's copy carries only in-frame clones and drops some. Of 2 million to 3 million clones in the sample, under 95% were seen once. The sample consisted of naive CD4+ T cells from PBMCs. As for subset: CD45RA+ positively selected. These receptors came from a man between 18 and 29 years old in good health. Some clones in this sample may be carry-over from other donors' samples.

As to this clone: The same CDR3 can be traced to other DNA sequences in this sample. This rearrangement joins TRBV5-6 to TRBJ2-3; no firm D call. V dropped 1 base and J dropped 6 bases, with 15 bases sitting between them. Germline V gene sequence: CDR1 SGHDT, CDR2 YYEEEE. This CDR3 region has 15 residues. In nucleotides, the CDR3 is TGTGCCAGCAGCTTGCGGCAGCCGGGTACTGATACGCAGTATTTT. It translates to CASSLRQPGTDTQYF.

The genes are TRBV2 and TRBJ2-7; the D call may be TRBD1 or TRBD2 (5 bases each). Trimming stripped 3 bases from V and 2 bases from J, with 11 bases between. The CDR3 spans 14 residues. Germline V gene sequence: CDR1 SNHLY, CDR2 FYNNEI. The CDR3 sequence is CASSDRQGPYEQYF. The CDR3 nucleotides are TGTGCCAGCAGTGATAGGCAGGGACCCTACGAGCAGTACTTC.

This clone occurred once. This chain connects TRBV7-2 to TRBJ2-3; 8 bases are shared with TRBD2. V dropped 0 bases and J dropped 1; count of bases not matched to a gene: 3. The V gene's germline CDR1 is SGHTA and CDR2 FQGNSA. The CDR3 totals 16 residues. CDR3 loop: CASSLAVTSGTDTQYF. The CDR3 DNA sequence: TGTGCCAGCAGCTTAGCGGTGACTAGCGGCACAGATACGCAGTATTTT.

A single count supports this clone. The rearrangement joins TRBV9 to TRBJ2-3; tentative D call: TRBD1 (5 bases). The CDR3 is made up of 14 amino acids. CDR1 and CDR2 from the germline V gene are SGDLS and YYNGEE. V was cut by 4 bases and J by 1 base, with 10 bases left in between. The CDR3 sequence: CASSQGAGTDTQYF. CDR3 in DNA: TGTGCCAGCAGCCAAGGGGCGGGCACAGATACGCAGTATTTT. The variable domain in full, completed from reference TRBV9 and TRBJ2-3, reads DSGVTQTPKHLITATGQRVTLRCSPRSGDLSVYWYQQSLDQGLQFLIQYYNGEERAKGNILERFSAQQFPDLHSELNLSSLELGDSALYFCASSQGAGTDTQYFGPGTRLTVL.

To note about this clone: Other DNA variants within this sample encode the same CDR3. The J gene is TRBJ2-3, the V gene TRBV20-1; D is unresolved. Germline V CDR1 and CDR2: DFQATT, SNEGSKA (reference sequence). This CDR3 spans 11 amino acids. The V and J ends lost 3 bases and 3 bases respectively, with 4 bases between them. The CDR3 reads CSASRTDTQYF. CDR3 coding DNA: TGCAGTGCTAGTAGAACAGATACGCAGTATTTT.

V is TRBV10-1 and J is TRBJ2-5; 7 bases align to TRBD2. The CDR3 is made up of 16 amino acids. J was trimmed by 4 bases and V by 3 bases; bases with no gene match: 11. Germline lookup yields CDR1 WNHNN and CDR2 SYGVQD (reference sequence). This chain's CDR3 is CASSDQLATTVETQYF. The CDR3 nucleotides read TGCGCCAGCAGTGACCAACTAGCGACAACGGTAGAGACCCAGTACTTC.

This chain links TRBV29-1 with TRBJ1-4; tentative D call: TRBD1 (6 bases). The CDR3 contains 13 residues. CDR1 SQVTM and CDR2 ANQGSEA come from the germline V gene. Trimming removed 6 bases from V and 6 bases from J, with 14 bases in between. The DNA of the CDR3 is TGCAGCGTGGACCAGGGGAATGATGAAAAACTGTTTTTT. Protein: CSVDQGNDEKLFF.

The CDR3 region has the DNA TGCGCCAGCAGTAAGGGCACCTACGAGCAGTACTTC. Translated: CASSKGTYEQYF. The chain has TRBV10-1 and TRBJ2-7; no firm D call. V lost 5 bases and J lost 2, with 7 bases in between. The CDR3 is made up of 12 amino acids. Per the germline V gene, CDR1 is WNHNN and CDR2 is SYGVQD (reference sequence).

V and J are TRBV19 and TRBJ1-2; D is possibly TRBD1 (5 bases). The CDR3 spans 13 residues. The V gene's germline CDR1 is LNHDA and CDR2 SQIVND (reference sequence). V lost 7 bases to trimming and J lost 4 bases, with 13 bases between them. CDR3 sequence (DNA): TGTGCCAGTAATGCGGACACGATCTATGGCTACACCTTC. It translates to CASNADTIYGYTF.

CDR3 bases: TGTGCCAGCAGCGCGAGGGACCGTGGGGGCGAAAAACTGTTTTTT. Translation: CASSARDRGGEKLFF. J is TRBJ1-4 and V is TRBV11-2; TRBD1 might be the D (6 bases). Germline V gives CDR1 SGHAT, CDR2 FQNNGV. The CDR3 spans 15 residues. The V and J ends lost 5 bases and 8 bases respectively, with 18 bases between them.

The chain joins TRBV6-4 to TRBJ1-1; D possibly corresponds to TRBD1 (6 bases). Trimming shortened V by 0 bases and J by 1 base, and 15 bases separated the two germline ends. The CDR3 has 17 amino acids. Germline CDR1 is MRHNA and CDR2 is SNTAGT. The CDR3 here is CASSDSRWHRANTEAFF. The CDR3 DNA reads TGTGCCAGCAGTGACTCTCGCTGGCACAGGGCGAACACTGAAGCTTTCTTT.

The genes are TRBV30 and TRBJ1-4; possibly TRBD1 for D (6 bases). The CDR3 loop spans 14 amino acids. V shed 5 bases and J shed 2 bases, with 12 bases lying between them. Germline V gives CDR1 GTSNPN, CDR2 SVGIG (reference sequence). This chain's CDR3 is CAWGGGATNEKLFF. In DNA, the CDR3 is TGTGCCTGGGGAGGGGGGGCCACTAATGAAAAACTGTTTTTT.

This chain joins TRBV5-1 and TRBJ2-6, with unresolved D. The V and J ends lost 6 bases and 3 bases respectively, with 10 bases between them. The CDR3 is 14 amino acids. Germline V gives CDR1 SGHRS, CDR2 YFSETQ. CDR3 protein: CASNDDFGANVLTF. CDR3 DNA sequence: TGCGCCAGCAACGATGATTTTGGGGCCAACGTCCTGACTTTC.

This rearrangement joins TRBV18 to TRBJ2-4, with 9 bases aligning to TRBD2. This CDR3 has 16 residues. With V trimmed by 3 bases and J by 7 bases, 10 bases remained unmatched. In germline, CDR1 is KGHSH, CDR2 LQKENI. CDR3 sequence (DNA): TGTGCCAGCTCACCCCCGGGACTAGCCCTAGGGAACATTCAGTACTTC. Amino acid sequence: CASSPPGLALGNIQYF.

This chain links TRBV7-2 with TRBJ2-1; TRBD2 matches 9 bases. Germline CDR1 SGHTA, CDR2 FQGNSA. The CDR3 loop spans 14 amino acids. The V segment lost 5 bases and the J segment 5 bases; nucleotides outside the gene matches: 4. Here the CDR3 DNA reads TGTGCCAGCAGCCTGTTAGCGGGGGACAATGAGCAGTTCTTC. Translation gives CASSLLAGDNEQFF.

The chain links TRBV5-1 to TRBJ2-3; TRBD1 is a possible D gene (5 bases). Trimming cost V 0 bases and J 0 bases, with 11 bases left between them. The length of the CDR3 is 16 residues. Germline-derived CDR1 and CDR2 are SGHRS and YFSETQ. The CDR3 sequence: CASSLGGLASTDTQYF. In DNA, the CDR3 is TGCGCCAGCAGCTTGGGGGGCCTCGCTAGCACAGATACGCAGTATTTT.

The chain links TRBV6-5 to TRBJ2-7; possibly TRBD1 for D (6 bases). This CDR3 region has 15 residues. Germline assignment: CDR1 MNHEY and CDR2 SVGAGI. V was clipped by 6 bases and J by 0 bases, with 15 bases between them. The CDR3, as DNA: TGTGCCAGCAGGCCGAGGACAGCCACCTCCTACGAGCAGTACTTC. It encodes CASRPRTATSYEQYF.

The chain has TRBV7-2 and TRBJ2-7; 7 nucleotides align to TRBD1. Germline assignment: CDR1 SGHTA and CDR2 FQGNSA. The CDR3 has 15 amino acids. The J segment lost 1 base and the V segment lost 5 bases, leaving 8 bases of the junction unmatched. In DNA, the CDR3 is TGTGCCAGCAGCCAACCGGACAGGTTGTCCTACGAGCAGTACTTC. As protein: CASSQPDRLSYEQYF. Together with reference TRBV7-2 and TRBJ2-7, the CDR3 gives the full variable domain: GAGVSQSPSNKVTEKGKDVELRCDPISGHTALYWYRQSLGQGLEFLIYFQGNSAPDKSGLPSDRFSAERTGGSVSTLTIQRTQQEDSAVYLCASSQPDRLSYEQYFGPGTRLTVT.

The rearrangement joins TRBV19 to TRBJ2-5; D gene unclear. Trimming removed 6 bases from V and 4 bases from J, with 9 bases in between. The germline CDR1 and CDR2 sequences are LNHDA and SQIVND (reference sequence). The CDR3 loop spans 12 amino acids. The chain's CDR3 is CASRDSRETQYF. In DNA form, the CDR3 reads TGTGCCAGTAGAGACTCCCGAGAGACCCAGTACTTC.

This clone was found once. Different DNA sequences within this sample yield the same CDR3. This chain connects TRBV27 to TRBJ1-5; D is undetermined. In germline, CDR1 is MNHEY, CDR2 SMNVEV (reference sequence). The CDR3 spans 13 residues. The V end lost 0 bases, the J end lost 4 bases, and 4 bases lay between the germline ends. The CDR3 region is CASSLSVNQPQHF. DNA of the CDR3: TGTGCCAGCAGTTTATCGGTGAATCAGCCCCAGCATTTT.

This chain uses TRBV29-1 with TRBJ2-7; TRBD1 matches 9 bases. Germline V gene data show CDR1 as SQVTM and CDR2 as ANQGSEA. With 4 bases clipped from V and 5 bases from J, the junction kept 6 bases outside the gene matches. There are 13 residues in the CDR3. The CDR3 DNA is TGCAGCGTTGTAGGGACAGGGAAGGACGAGCAGTACTTC. This encodes CSVVGTGKDEQYF.

The rearrangement links TRBV11-3 to TRBJ2-7, with 7 positions matching TRBD1. The CDR3 has 13 amino acids. Losses at the gene ends were 5 bases for V and 1 base for J; bases not matched to a gene: 2. Germline CDR1 is SGHNT and CDR2 is YENEEA. CDR3 DNA sequence: TGTGCCAGCAGCAAGGGACAGTCCTACGAGCAGTACTTC. Translated, it gives CASSKGQSYEQYF.

J is TRBJ2-7 and V is TRBV5-1; TRBD1 is a possible D gene (5 bases). CDR1 and CDR2 from the germline V gene are SGHRS and YFSETQ. This CDR3 comprises 16 residues. V lost 4 bases to trimming and J lost 7 bases, with 24 bases between them. In nucleotides, the CDR3 is TGCGCCAGCAGCCTGGGGCAGGCCGTCCCGAAAGGGGAGCAGTACTTC. It codes for CASSLGQAVPKGEQYF.

This sequence joins TRBV6-4 and TRBJ2-2, with D uncertain. CDR1 and CDR2 from the germline V gene are MRHNA and SNTAGT. Trimming left V 6 bases short and J 6 bases short, with 17 bases between. The CDR3 has 15 amino acids. In DNA form, the CDR3 reads TGTGCCAGCAGCCGAGAACTAAGAGAGGCCGGGGAGCTGTTTTTT. This translates into CASSRELREAGELFF.

This chain joins TRBV5-1 and TRBJ1-2; tentatively, D is TRBD1 (6 bases). CDR3 size: 15 residues. V lost 5 bases, J lost 1 base, and 15 bases lay in between. Germline CDR1 and CDR2: SGHRS and YFSETQ. CDR3 in DNA: TGCGCCAGCAGATTACAAACAGGGAATAACTATGGCTACACCTTC. The encoded protein is CASRLQTGNNYGYTF.

The chain recombines TRBV11-2 with TRBJ2-1; perhaps TRBD1 as D (6 bases). Per germline, CDR1 SGHAT and CDR2 FQNNGV. The length of the CDR3 is 14 residues. The ends were cut back, 5 bases at V and 7 bases at J, with 15 bases in the middle. The DNA for the CDR3 is TGTGCCAGCAGCCCTTGGACAGCCTCGAATGAGCAGTTCTTC. Translation: CASSPWTASNEQFF.

This rearrangement joins TRBV4-3 to TRBJ2-7; 8 bases line up with TRBD1. V shed 1 base, J shed 0 bases, and the junction held 2 bases outside the gene matches. The germline V gene has CDR1 LGHNA and CDR2 YSLEER. The length of the CDR3 is 15 residues. The CDR3 loop reads CASSQGTGTSYEQYF. As DNA, the CDR3 is TGCGCCAGCAGCCAAGGGACAGGGACCTCCTACGAGCAGTACTTC.

The chain uses TRBV11-2 and TRBJ2-1; TRBD2 aligns across 9 bases. In germline, CDR1 is SGHAT, CDR2 FQNNGV. The CDR3 is made up of 17 amino acids. Trimming removed 2 bases from V and 6 bases from J; junction bases left unmatched: 11. The chain's CDR3 is CASSLFLASGRTNEQFF. The CDR3 nucleotides read TGTGCCAGCAGCTTATTCCTTGCGAGCGGGAGGACCAATGAGCAGTTCTTC.

V and J are TRBV18 and TRBJ2-7; D possibly matches TRBD1 or TRBD2 (7 bases each). Trimming pared 2 bases from V and 6 bases from J, leaving 14 bases between. CDR3 size: 14 residues. CDR1 is KGHSH, CDR2 LQKENI, per germline. The CDR3 is CASSPSGGGREQYF. The CDR3, as DNA: TGTGCCAGCTCACCATCAGGGGGGGGGCGCGAGCAGTACTTC.

This chain joins TRBV30 and TRBJ1-2, with D possibly TRBD1 on 5 matching bases. The CDR3 contains 20 residues. The germline V and J ends were trimmed by 2 bases and 0 bases, with 28 bases remaining between them. CDR1 and CDR2 (germline): GTSNPN, SVGIG (reference sequence). The CDR3 is CAWSNLPTRERWGSNYGYTF. The CDR3 DNA follows: TGTGCCTGGAGTAACCTCCCTACGAGGGAGAGGTGGGGCTCTAACTATGGCTACACCTTC.

CDR3 sequence (DNA): TGTGCCTGGAGCCGAAAGGATTCACCCCTCCACTTT. Encoded protein: CAWSRKDSPLHF. The genes are TRBV30 and TRBJ1-6; D gene unclear. The ends were cut back, 3 bases at V and 8 bases at J, with 8 bases in the middle. CDR1 is GTSNPN and CDR2 is SVGIG in the germline V gene (reference sequence). This CDR3 is 12 amino acids long.

The CDR3 spells CASSFATGRNQPQHF. The DNA of the CDR3 is TGTGCCAGCAGCTTCGCTACGGGACGGAATCAGCCCCAGCATTTT. The chain employs TRBV5-8 and TRBJ1-5; weak D call: TRBD1 (5 bases). The V gene lost 2 bases and the J gene lost 4 bases, with 13 bases spanning the gap. CDR1 and CDR2 from the germline V gene are SGHTS and YDEGEE. The CDR3 runs 15 residues.